What follows are 29 T cell receptor beta chains derived from one specimen sequenced in a study of T cell responses to AZD1222 COVID-19 vaccine. Sequencing used immunoSEQ multiplex PCR; TCRdb keeps in-frame clones, though not all of them. The sample lists about 99,000 clones, approximately 86% seen once, with 3% to 4% in the top ten. The source was peripheral blood, collected 28 days after the second dose of the MenACWY control vaccine. Source of these receptors: an adult who received the MenACWY meningococcal vaccine as a control.

The chain couples TRBV10-3 to TRBJ2-2; weak D call: TRBD2 (5 bases). The V gene lost 3 bases and the J gene lost 4 bases, with 9 bases spanning the gap. In germline, CDR1 is ENHRY, CDR2 SYGVKD. This CDR3 is 14 amino acids long. DNA for the CDR3: TGTGCCATCAGTGACGAGGGCCCCACCGGGGAGCTGTTTTTT. This sequence encodes CAISDEGPTGELFF.

This clone was seen once. The rearrangement uses TRBV20-1 and TRBJ1-5; D call uncertain. Germline CDR1 reads DFQATT; CDR2 reads SNEGSKA (reference sequence). The V and J ends lost 3 bases and 5 bases respectively, with 11 bases between them. The CDR3 contains 13 residues. The CDR3 DNA reads as TGCAGTGCTAGTGTAGAAGGCGATCAGCCCCAGCATTTT. Amino acids: CSASVEGDQPQHF.

The chain links TRBV2 to TRBJ1-4, with D possibly TRBD1 on 6 matching bases. The CDR3 spans 19 residues. V lost 6 bases to trimming and J lost 0 bases, with 23 bases between them. CDR1 is SNHLY and CDR2 is FYNNEI in the germline V gene. This CDR3 reads CASRAGRGGGHATNEKLFF. The CDR3 DNA follows: TGTGCCAGCAGAGCCGGCCGGGGTGGGGGCCATGCAACTAATGAAAAACTGTTTTTT.

CDR3 DNA sequence: TGCGCCAGCAGCCAAGTCGGACCGACGACCGGGGAGCTGTTTTTT. Encoded protein: CASSQVGPTTGELFF. The chain combines TRBV4-3 with TRBJ2-2; no definite D call. V was clipped by 1 base and J by 5 bases, with 11 bases between them. This CDR3 region has 15 residues. The germline V gene has CDR1 LGHNA and CDR2 YSLEER.

The chain has TRBV2 and TRBJ1-2; D is undetermined. Germline V lookup: CDR1 SNHLY, CDR2 FYNNEI. The CDR3 is 14 residues long. Trimming stripped 8 bases from V and 6 bases from J, with 19 bases between. The CDR3 protein is CASERERVPNGYTF. Written as DNA, the CDR3 is TGTGCCAGCGAGAGAGAGCGGGTTCCAAATGGCTACACCTTC.

The chain employs TRBV5-4 and TRBJ1-3; tentative D call: TRBD1 (5 bases). The CDR3 totals 14 residues. Germline loops: CDR1 SGHNT, CDR2 YYREEE (reference sequence). The V gene lost 6 bases and the J gene lost 5 bases, with 15 bases spanning the gap. The CDR3 spells CASTPSDSRNTIYF. The CDR3 bases are TGTGCCAGCACCCCTTCTGACAGCCGAAACACCATATATTTT.

This clone was seen more than once but under ten times. The J gene is TRBJ1-1, the V gene TRBV7-9, with 10 bases lining up with TRBD1. The CDR3 totals 14 residues. The V and J ends lost 3 bases and 5 bases, in that order; junction bases with no gene match: 3. Germline CDR1 SEHNR, CDR2 FQNEAQ (reference sequence). For the CDR3, the DNA is TGTGCCAGCAGCTTGACAGGGGGCAAAACTGAAGCTTTCTTT. This translates into CASSLTGGKTEAFF.

The J gene is TRBJ2-3, the V gene TRBV28; perhaps TRBD1 as D (6 bases). With 6 bases removed from V and 5 bases from J, the gap between germline ends came to 15 bases. This CDR3 has 14 amino acids. Germline CDR1 reads MDHEN; CDR2 reads SYDVKM. CDR3: CASSPPGGEDTQYF. The CDR3 DNA is TGTGCCAGCAGCCCCCCTGGGGGCGAAGATACGCAGTATTTT.

The chain links TRBV5-1 to TRBJ2-2; 12 bases are a match to TRBD1. There are 16 residues in the CDR3. Trimming removed 5 bases from V and 7 bases from J; junction bases left unmatched: 9. Germline lookup yields CDR1 SGHRS and CDR2 YFSETQ. Here the CDR3 reads CASRWRDRGLIGELFF. The CDR3, as DNA: TGCGCCAGCAGGTGGAGGGACAGGGGGCTGATCGGGGAGCTGTTTTTT.

This chain links TRBV5-1 with TRBJ1-4; no clear D. The CDR3 runs 15 residues. V was cut by 3 bases and J by 4 bases, with 13 bases left in between. Germline V CDR1 and CDR2: SGHRS, YFSETQ. CDR3 DNA: TGCGCCAGCAGCTCCGGGTGGGGAGGTAATGAAAAACTGTTTTTT. This sequence encodes CASSSGWGGNEKLFF.

This clone was detected only once. The chain employs TRBV7-2 and TRBJ1-5; D may be TRBD1 (6 bases). The V end was cut by 1 base, the J end by 4 bases, with 17 bases between. CDR1 and CDR2 (germline): SGHTA, FQGNSA. The CDR3 covers 17 residues. CDR3 nucleotide sequence: TGTGCCAGCAGCTTAGTTGGTCCGGCAGGGGTTAATCAGCCCCAGCATTTT. Its translation: CASSLVGPAGVNQPQHF.

This chain links TRBV29-1 with TRBJ1-1, with D perhaps matching TRBD1 (5 bases). Per the germline V gene, CDR1 is SQVTM and CDR2 is ANQGSEA. The CDR3 spans 12 residues. Trimming cost V 0 bases and J 7 bases, with 9 bases left between them. This chain's CDR3 is CSVEDGRVEAFF. CDR3 in DNA: TGCAGCGTTGAAGATGGCAGGGTTGAAGCTTTCTTT.

V usage is TRBV6-2 or TRBV6-3 and J usage is TRBJ1-1, with D maybe TRBD1 (5 bases). Germline assignment: CDR1 MNHEY and CDR2 SVGEGT. V lost 2 bases, J lost 6 bases, and 13 bases lay in between. The CDR3 runs to 14 residues. CDR3 residues: CASSYASLGPEAFF. The CDR3 DNA reads as TGTGCCAGCAGTTACGCTTCACTGGGGCCTGAAGCTTTCTTT.

The chain carries TRBV29-1 and TRBJ1-1; the match to TRBD1 covers 8 bases. Per the germline V gene, CDR1 is SQVTM and CDR2 is ANQGSEA. The trim removed 6 bases at V and 5 bases at J, leaving 5 bases unmatched. The CDR3 loop spans 12 amino acids. The CDR3 reads CSVDRGWTEAFF. The CDR3 coding sequence is TGCAGCGTAGACAGGGGATGGACTGAAGCTTTCTTT.

This chain links TRBV20-1 with TRBJ2-5, with D hard to call. Trimming cost V 4 bases and J 5 bases, with 5 bases left between them. CDR1 and CDR2 (germline): DFQATT, SNEGSKA (reference sequence). CDR3 size: 10 residues. CDR3 in amino acids: CSATHETQYF. In nucleotides, the CDR3 is TGCAGTGCTACCCATGAGACCCAGTACTTC.

The J gene is TRBJ2-1, the V gene TRBV11-2; possible D gene TRBD2, 6 bases. The CDR3 spans 15 residues. CDR1 and CDR2 (germline): SGHAT, FQNNGV. V lost 5 bases, J lost 7 bases, and 18 bases lay in between. In DNA form, the CDR3 reads TGTGCCAGCAGCAGCCTTCGGGGGAGGCGGAATGAGCAGTTCTTC. It codes for CASSSLRGRRNEQFF. Drawing the rest from reference TRBV11-2 and TRBJ2-1, the complete variable domain is EAGVAQSPRYKIIEKRQSVAFWCNPISGHATLYWYQQILGQGPKLLIQFQNNGVVDDSQLPKDRFSAERLKGVDSTLKIQPAKLEDSAVYLCASSSLRGRRNEQFFGPGTRLTVL.

V and J are TRBV28 and TRBJ1-2; a weak D match, TRBD1 (6 bases). Germline V lookup: CDR1 MDHEN, CDR2 SYDVKM. V was pared by 10 bases and J by 2 bases, with 17 bases between. This CDR3 is built from 14 residues. This CDR3 is CATQRGNGNYGYTF. Here the CDR3 DNA reads TGTGCCACCCAAAGGGGGAACGGAAACTATGGCTACACCTTC.

The chain combines TRBV7-2 with TRBJ2-3; 9 bases line up with TRBD2. The CDR3 sequence is 13 residues long. Losses at the gene ends were 3 bases for V and 7 bases for J; bases not matched to a gene: 2. Germline V gene lookup returns CDR1 SGHTA and CDR2 FQGNSA. CDR3 amino acids: CASSFAGGNTQYF. In DNA, the CDR3 is TGTGCCAGCAGCTTTGCGGGGGGGAATACGCAGTATTTT.

The V gene is TRBV14, the J gene TRBJ2-7; TRBD1 matches at 8 bases. V lost 4 bases and J lost 7; bases outside the gene matches: 6. Per the germline V gene, CDR1 is SGHDN and CDR2 is FVKESK. The length of the CDR3 is 13 residues. The CDR3 spells CASSPGQGWEQYF. The CDR3 DNA sequence: TGTGCCAGCAGCCCTGGACAGGGCTGGGAGCAGTACTTC. Full variable domain (remainder filled in from reference TRBV14 and TRBJ2-7): EAGVTQFPSHSVIEKGQTVTLRCDPISGHDNLYWYRRVMGKEIKFLLHFVKESKQDESGMPNNRFLAERTGGTYSTLKVQPAELEDSGVYFCASSPGQGWEQYFGPGTRLTVT.

The CDR3 DNA is TGTGCCAGCAGCTTAGCGCTGAAGGGCACTGAAGCTTTCTTT. Protein: CASSLALKGTEAFF. The V call is TRBV7-9, the J call TRBJ1-1, with D hard to call. Trimming removed 0 bases at V and 4 bases at J, with 9 bases between. The CDR3 is made up of 14 amino acids. Germline V lookup: CDR1 SEHNR, CDR2 FQNEAQ (reference sequence).

The chain recombines TRBV11-2 with TRBJ1-2; D remains ambiguous. The CDR3 spans 14 residues. Trimming shortened V by 3 bases and J by 2 bases, and 10 bases separated the two germline ends. CDR1 is SGHAT, CDR2 FQNNGV, per germline. CDR3 region: CASSLTDVNYGYTF. In nucleotides, the CDR3 is TGTGCCAGCAGCTTGACCGACGTAAACTATGGCTACACCTTC.

The V call is TRBV10-1, the J call TRBJ2-7, with D hard to call. This CDR3 region has 13 residues. Deletions cut 3 bases from V and 3 bases from J, with 9 bases between. Per germline, CDR1 WNHNN and CDR2 SYGVQD (reference sequence). CDR3: CASSDGVIYEQYF. CDR3 sequence (DNA): TGCGCCAGCAGTGATGGAGTAATCTACGAGCAGTACTTC.

The chain links TRBV6-6 to TRBJ2-7; D uncertain. The CDR3 totals 14 residues. Germline-derived CDR1 and CDR2 are MNHNY and SVGAGI (reference sequence). Trimming took 2 bases from V and 0 from J, leaving 8 bases between them. The CDR3 DNA is TGTGCCAGCAGTTACGAGACAAACTCCTACGAGCAGTACTTC. As protein: CASSYETNSYEQYF.

This sequence joins TRBV3-1 (or the pseudogene TRBV3-2) and TRBJ2-7; 7 positions agree with TRBD2. After removal of 0 bases from V and 0 bases from J, the junction contained 11 bases not matched to a gene. This CDR3 spans 18 amino acids. Per the germline V gene, CDR1 is LGHDT and CDR2 is YNNKEL (reference sequence). CDR3: CASSQDQWWRGCSYEQYF. CDR3 nucleotides: TGTGCCAGCAGCCAAGATCAATGGTGGCGGGGGTGCTCCTACGAGCAGTACTTC.

The chain recombines TRBV7-9 with TRBJ1-1, with TRBD1 matching 9 bases. This CDR3 contains 14 residues. Germline values: CDR1 SEHNR, CDR2 FQNEAQ (reference sequence). The junction had 5 bases not matched to a gene; V was cut back by 4 bases and J by 5 bases. CDR3 DNA: TGTGCCAGCAGCTCACAGGGGGCTGGAACTGAAGCTTTCTTT. As protein: CASSSQGAGTEAFF.

The chain carries TRBV5-6 and TRBJ2-1; D may match TRBD1 or TRBD2 (5 bases each). V lost 0 bases to trimming and J lost 10 bases, with 14 bases between them. Looked up from germline, CDR1 is SGHDT and CDR2 is YYEEEE. This CDR3 spans 14 amino acids. DNA of the CDR3: TGTGCCAGCAGCTTGGGGGACCTAGCTAGGGAGCAGTTCTTC. It codes for CASSLGDLAREQFF.

The chain links TRBV12-5 to TRBJ2-2; tentative D call: TRBD1 (5 bases). Germline loops: CDR1 LGHNT, CDR2 FRNRAP. The CDR3 covers 13 residues. Trimming took off 6 bases at V and 6 bases at J, with 11 bases between the two ends. The CDR3 protein is CASGKQDAGELFF. In DNA form, the CDR3 reads TGTGCTAGTGGGAAACAGGACGCCGGGGAGCTGTTTTTT.

The CDR3 loop reads CASSLGARGSTEAFF. The CDR3 DNA sequence: TGTGCCAGCAGTTTAGGGGCCCGGGGAAGCACTGAAGCTTTCTTT. The chain is built from TRBV27 and TRBJ1-1, with TRBD1 as a possible D gene (5 bases). From germline, CDR1 is MNHEY and CDR2 SMNVEV (reference sequence). The CDR3 runs 15 residues. V lost 2 bases, J lost 4 bases, and 14 bases lay in between.

V and J are TRBV5-3 and TRBJ1-5, with no clear D. TRBV5-3 carries the ORF label, with uncertain function. Deletions cut 10 bases from V and 6 bases from J, with 26 bases between. CDR3 length: 16 amino acids. The CDR3: CAFCPTRAQDPQPQHF. The CDR3 DNA reads TGTGCCTTCTGCCCGACCCGGGCCCAAGACCCTCAGCCCCAGCATTTT.